Below, one TCR beta chain is given with its context. V was clipped by 7 bases and J by 1 base, with 11 bases between them. The V gene's germline CDR1 is MDHEN and CDR2 SYDVKM. The CDR3 runs to 14 residues. Data came from immunoSEQ multiplex PCR; TCRdb stores just in-frame clones and leaves some out. The profile shows hundreds of thousands of clones, about 89% of them singletons. These data come from a study of shared T cell receptors in the human thymus. These data are also associated with another study on human thymus T cells. From that report: The related literature has documented a marked overlap of thymic repertoires among unrelated individuals.

The chain has TRBV28 and TRBJ2-1; tentatively, D is TRBD1 (6 bases). The source material was thymocytes. This receptor was obtained from a boy less than two years old with a congenital heart defect. DNA for the CDR3: TGTGCCAGCAAAGGGACATGGTCCTACAATGAGCAGTTCTTC. Its translation: CASKGTWSYNEQFF. Full variable domain (remainder filled in from reference TRBV28 and TRBJ2-1): DVKVTQSSRYLVKRTGEKVFLECVQDMDHENMFWYRQDPGLGLRLIYFSYDVKMKEKGDIPEGYSVSREKKERFSLILESASTNQTSMYLCASKGTWSYNEQFFGPGTRLTVL.